These T cell receptor beta chains were read from a single sample in a study of T cell responses to AZD1222 COVID-19 vaccine. Using immunoSEQ multiplex PCR, the repertoire was profiled, and TCRdb retains in-frame clones only, with some absent. This repertoire shows about 130,000 clones, about 89% found once; its top ten account for over 9.5%. Sequenced here: peripheral blood, sampled on day 0 of AZD1222 vaccination. All receptors derive from an adult in good health. Both conserved end residues are part of each CDR3. The D gene is left open where the match is weak. Not all rows give a size; the values are once, few, many and, for expanded clones, a class.

V	J	size	D	CDR3	DNA
TRBV28	TRBJ1-2	-	-	CASSRTTVRGHYGYTF	TGTGCCAGCAGCCGCACGACAGTCCGCGGGCACTATGGCTACACCTTC
TRBV4-1	TRBJ1-2	-	-	CASSTRAVSYGYTF	TGCGCCAGCAGCACCCGCGCGGTGAGCTATGGCTACACCTTC
TRBV6-2/TRBV6-3	TRBJ2-3	-	TRBD2	CASSYRGLAGTDTQYF	TGTGCCAGCAGTTACAGAGGACTAGCAGGCACAGATACGCAGTATTTT
TRBV27	TRBJ2-1	-	-	CASFAKSSRSYNEQFF	TGTGCCAGTTTTGCGAAGTCATCGCGCTCCTACAATGAGCAGTTCTTC
TRBV10-3	TRBJ2-7	-	-	CASTGESAEQYF	TGTGCCTCCACGGGGGAATCAGCCGAGCAGTACTTC
TRBV7-2	TRBJ2-2	-	-	CASSLGAGLTGELFF	TGTGCCAGCAGCTTAGGGGCGGGATTGACCGGGGAGCTGTTTTTT
TRBV7-9	TRBJ1-1	-	-	CASSQTGSVGAFF	TGTGCCAGCAGCCAGACGGGGTCGGTAGGAGCTTTCTTT
TRBV7-2	TRBJ1-2	-	-	CASSPPNHGVLNYGYTF	TGTGCCAGCAGCCCTCCTAATCACGGAGTTCTTAACTATGGCTACACCTTC
TRBV6-5	TRBJ1-6	-	-	CASSGAGWSSPLHF	TGTGCCAGCAGCGGAGCAGGGTGGAGTTCACCCCTCCACTTT
TRBV3-1/TRBV3-2	TRBJ2-1	-	-	CASSPRGVSYNEQFF	TGTGCCAGCAGCCCCCGGGGAGTCTCCTACAATGAGCAGTTCTTC
TRBV28	TRBJ2-7	-	-	CASSLSGPISYEQYF	TGTGCCAGCAGTTTATCGGGACCTATCTCCTACGAGCAGTACTTC
TRBV16	TRBJ2-1	once	TRBD2	CASSQSVAGTGDEQFF	TGTGCCAGCAGCCAATCGGTAGCGGGAACGGGGGATGAGCAGTTCTTC
TRBV30	TRBJ1-5	-	-	CAWSISGPRRGQPQHF	TGTGCCTGGAGTATTTCGGGACCCAGAAGAGGTCAGCCCCAGCATTTT
TRBV7-3	TRBJ2-2	-	TRBD2	CASSPSTGLAGALNTGELFF	TGTGCCAGCAGCCCATCCACGGGGCTAGCGGGGGCGCTGAACACCGGGGAGCTGTTTTTT
TRBV5-8	TRBJ2-7	-	-	CASSFRGSDEQYF	TGTGCCAGCAGCTTTAGGGGGTCCGATGAGCAGTACTTC
TRBV18	TRBJ1-1	-	-	CASSPTGDTEAFF	TGTGCCAGCTCACCAACGGGGGACACTGAAGCTTTCTTT
TRBV7-9	TRBJ1-2	-	TRBD1	CASSFDRGKSYTF	TGTGCCAGCAGCTTTGACAGGGGGAAAAGCTACACCTTC
TRBV5-1	TRBJ2-1	-	TRBD2	CASSLGTRLAGVPSYNEQFF	TGCGCCAGCAGCTTAGGTACCCGGCTAGCGGGGGTCCCCTCCTACAATGAGCAGTTCTTC
TRBV4-3	TRBJ2-1	-	-	CASSQDSGVGEAYFF	TGCGCCAGCAGCCAAGATTCGGGTGTGGGGGAGGCCTACTTCTTC
TRBV27	TRBJ2-3	once	-	CASSLGRGDLSTDTQYF	TGTGCCAGCAGTTTGGGCAGGGGCGACCTTAGCACAGATACGCAGTATTTT
TRBV20-1	TRBJ2-5	-	-	CSQSGGETQYF	TGCAGCCAATCCGGTGGGGAGACCCAGTACTTC
TRBV19	TRBJ2-1	-	TRBD2	CASIPSGRGYNEQFF	TGTGCCAGTATCCCTAGCGGGAGAGGCTACAATGAGCAGTTCTTC
TRBV5-1	TRBJ1-1	-	-	CASSLLRGYDSGTEAFF	TGCGCCAGCAGCTTGCTCAGGGGCTATGATTCGGGCACTGAAGCTTTCTTT
TRBV7-2	TRBJ2-5	-	-	CASSLSRSGAGETQYF	TGTGCCAGCAGCTTATCTCGATCAGGGGCAGGGGAGACCCAGTACTTC
TRBV5-5	TRBJ1-1	-	TRBD1	CASSLMGTGASITEAFF	TGTGCCAGCAGCTTGATGGGGACAGGGGCAAGTATCACTGAAGCTTTCTTT
TRBV6-5	TRBJ2-3	-	-	CASSPGGGTTDTQYF	TGTGCCAGCAGTCCGGGTGGGGGTACTACAGATACGCAGTATTTT
TRBV11-2	TRBJ2-1	-	-	CASSLDLAGRRYNEQFF	TGTGCCAGCAGCTTAGATCTCGCGGGCCGACGCTACAATGAGCAGTTCTTC
TRBV7-2	TRBJ2-1	-	TRBD2	CASSRTSGMSEQFF	TGTGCCAGCAGCCGGACTAGCGGGATGAGTGAGCAGTTCTTC
TRBV10-3	TRBJ2-1	-	TRBD2	CATGTSGYNEQFF	TGTGCCACCGGGACTAGCGGATACAATGAGCAGTTCTTC
TRBV7-9	TRBJ1-4	-	-	CASSGARREKLFF	TGTGCCAGCAGCGGGGCAAGGAGGGAAAAACTGTTTTTT
TRBV2	TRBJ1-1	-	-	CASHGLDPEAFF	TGTGCCAGCCACGGGTTAGACCCTGAAGCTTTCTTT
TRBV2	TRBJ1-5	-	-	CASRPSANQPQHF	TGTGCCAGCAGGCCCAGTGCGAATCAGCCCCAGCATTTT
TRBV6-6	TRBJ1-3	-	TRBD1	CASSSLGTASGNTIYF	TGTGCCAGCAGCTCTCTCGGGACAGCCAGTGGAAACACCATATATTTT
TRBV6-5	TRBJ1-5	-	-	CASSRGGNLNQPQHF	TGTGCCAGCTCGAGGGGGGGGAACCTCAATCAGCCCCAGCATTTT
TRBV7-2	TRBJ2-7	-	TRBD1	CASKQQGKVAVYEQYF	TGTGCCAGCAAACAACAGGGGAAGGTCGCGGTCTACGAGCAGTACTTC
TRBV7-8	TRBJ2-1	-	TRBD2	CASSSYTSGSHEQFF	TGTGCCAGCAGCTCTTACACTAGCGGGAGCCATGAGCAGTTCTTC
TRBV5-1	TRBJ2-3	-	TRBD2	CASSLASGRAEDTQYF	TGCGCCAGCAGCTTGGCTAGCGGGAGGGCCGAAGATACGCAGTATTTT
TRBV18	TRBJ1-2	-	TRBD1	CASSRTGVPGYTF	TGTGCCAGCTCACGGACAGGGGTCCCTGGCTACACCTTC
TRBV9	TRBJ2-1	-	TRBD2	CASSVGLAAFGDNEQFF	TGTGCCAGCAGCGTAGGGCTAGCGGCCTTCGGGGACAATGAGCAGTTCTTC
TRBV7-3	TRBJ2-7	-	TRBD2	CASSFSSGRGYEQYF	TGTGCCAGCAGCTTCTCTAGCGGGAGGGGTTACGAGCAGTACTTC
TRBV19	TRBJ1-1	-	-	CASSGFQEGREAFF	TGTGCCAGTAGCGGATTTCAGGAGGGCAGAGAAGCTTTCTTT
TRBV5-1	TRBJ2-3	-	-	CASSLVARGGTDTQYF	TGCGCCAGCAGCCTGGTAGCGAGGGGTGGCACAGATACGCAGTATTTT
TRBV14	TRBJ1-5	-	-	CASSQDRREDSNQPQHF	TGTGCCAGCAGCCAAGATCGCAGGGAAGATAGCAATCAGCCCCAGCATTTT
TRBV29-1	TRBJ1-2	few	-	CSVDEGYTF	TGCAGCGTTGATGAGGGCTACACCTTC
TRBV28	TRBJ2-7	-	TRBD2	CASSRVAGNYEQYF	TGTGCCAGCAGTAGGGTAGCGGGGAACTACGAGCAGTACTTC
TRBV5-1	TRBJ1-3	-	-	CASSLIAGAGNTIYF	TGCGCCAGCAGCTTGATAGCAGGGGCTGGAAACACCATATATTTT
TRBV4-2	TRBJ2-7	-	-	CASSRVGEYEQYF	TGTGCCAGCAGCCGAGTGGGGGAATACGAGCAGTACTTC
TRBV12-3/TRBV12-4	TRBJ1-5	-	-	CASSFLGMRPQHF	TGTGCCAGCAGTTTCTTAGGGATGAGGCCCCAGCATTTT
TRBV5-6	TRBJ1-1	-	-	CASSLRLAEAFF	TGTGCCAGCAGCTTACGGCTCGCTGAAGCTTTCTTT
TRBV6-5	TRBJ2-1	-	-	CASSYGDNEQFF	TGTGCCAGCAGTTACGGAGACAATGAGCAGTTCTTC
TRBV9	TRBJ2-7	-	-	CASSAQDEGEQYF	TGTGCCAGCAGCGCCCAGGACGAGGGGGAGCAGTACTTC
TRBV12-3/TRBV12-4	TRBJ2-1	-	-	CASSRTGLDEQFF	TGTGCCAGCAGTCGTACAGGGTTGGATGAGCAGTTCTTC
TRBV5-1	TRBJ2-5	-	TRBD2	CASSTAAGGDETQYF	TGCGCCAGCAGCACAGCAGCGGGGGGGGACGAGACCCAGTACTTC
TRBV7-2	TRBJ2-7	-	-	CASSLISGHYEQYF	TGTGCCAGCAGCTTAATTTCGGGGCACTACGAGCAGTACTTC
TRBV2	TRBJ2-3	few	-	CASGPTDTQYF	TGTGCCAGCGGTCCCACAGATACGCAGTATTTT
TRBV20-1	TRBJ1-1	-	-	CSAPYPDEAFF	TGCAGTGCTCCATACCCGGATGAAGCTTTCTTT
TRBV19	TRBJ2-1	-	TRBD2	CASSSGRPGGHNEQFF	TGTGCCAGTAGTTCAGGACGGCCGGGAGGCCACAATGAGCAGTTCTTC